The 18 T cell receptor beta chains below all came from one sample that was sequenced in a study of T cell changes during pregnancy in multiple sclerosis. Measured with immunoSEQ multiplex PCR; TCRdb has only the in-frame clones, and not every one. The sample includes 60,000 to 65,000 clones, 92% seen only once; the top ten take 2.5% to 3%. The sequencing here drew on peripheral blood, taken in the second trimester of pregnancy. These receptors were collected from a female donor in good health, enrolled as a control in a pregnancy study.

This chain joins TRBV4-1 and TRBJ2-5; no reliable D call. There are 13 residues in the CDR3. The germline V gene encodes CDR1 MGHRA and CDR2 YSYEKL. The V end was cut by 2 bases, the J end by 2 bases, with 6 bases between. CDR3 amino acids: CASSQWQQETQYF. CDR3 DNA sequence: TGCGCCAGCAGCCAATGGCAGCAAGAGACCCAGTACTTC.

The chain is built from TRBV7-3 and TRBJ2-3, with D possibly being TRBD2 (6 bases). The germline V gene encodes CDR1 SGHTA and CDR2 FQGTGA. The CDR3 is 14 residues long. Deletions cut 6 bases from V and 3 bases from J, with 13 bases between. The CDR3 is CASRRGGPTDTQYF. CDR3 nucleotide sequence: TGTGCCAGCAGACGGGGAGGTCCAACAGATACGCAGTATTTT.

This sequence joins TRBV10-3 and TRBJ2-7; 7 nucleotides line up with TRBD1. CDR1 ENHRY and CDR2 SYGVKD come from the germline V gene. The CDR3 extends over 12 amino acids. V was clipped by 10 bases and J by 3 bases; unmatched bases: 6. The CDR3 nucleotides read TGTGCCAACGCAGGGGGAAGCTACGAGCAGTACTTC. Residues: CANAGGSYEQYF.

The chain couples TRBV5-4 to TRBJ2-1; 9 positions agree with TRBD1. The CDR3 runs to 15 residues. V dropped 4 bases and J dropped 6; count of bases not matched to a gene: 8. CDR1 is SGHNT and CDR2 is YYREEE in the germline V gene (reference sequence). The CDR3 nucleotides read TGTGCCAGCAGCGATGGACAGGGGACGACCAATGAGCAGTTCTTC. Translating gives CASSDGQGTTNEQFF.

The rearrangement joins TRBV5-5 to TRBJ2-5, with a weak D call TRBD1 (8 bases). With 1 base removed from V and 3 bases from J, the gap between germline ends came to 13 bases. Germline assignment: CDR1 SGHKS and CDR2 YYEKEE (reference sequence). The CDR3 length is 15 residues. The CDR3, as DNA: TGTGCCAGCAGCTTGTATACAGGGGGGGAAGAGACCCAGTACTTC. Amino acid sequence: CASSLYTGGEETQYF.

This clone was observed once. A read error may account for a junction end that differs from germline. The V call is TRBV4-2, the J call TRBJ2-7, with D perhaps TRBD1 (6 bases). The CDR3 extends over 15 amino acids. Germline-derived CDR1 and CDR2 are LGHNA and YNFKEQ. CDR3 in DNA: TGTGCCAGCAGCCAAGACCCAGGGGCGCCCTACGAGCGGTACTTC. It encodes CASSQDPGAPYERYF.

The gene calls are TRBV30 and TRBJ2-7; no firm D call. Germline values: CDR1 GTSNPN, CDR2 SVGIG (reference sequence). The germline V and J ends were trimmed by 2 bases and 4 bases, with 6 bases remaining between them. This CDR3 has 11 amino acids. The CDR3 DNA reads as TGTGCCTGGAGTTCTCGGTACGAGCAGTACTTC. It is translated as CAWSSRYEQYF.

This chain uses TRBV4-1 with TRBJ2-1; D uncertain. The germline CDR1 and CDR2 sequences are MGHRA and YSYEKL. The CDR3 totals 17 residues. Trimming shortened V by 2 bases and J by 0 bases, and 14 bases separated the two germline ends. Here the CDR3 reads CASSQTPSSHSYNEQFF. Written as DNA, the CDR3 is TGCGCCAGCAGCCAAACTCCCTCTTCTCACTCCTACAATGAGCAGTTCTTC.

This clone was counted a single time. The V and J genes are TRBV9 and TRBJ2-1, with 10 bases that match TRBD2. The CDR3 totals 15 residues. In germline, CDR1 is SGDLS, CDR2 YYNGEE. Germline trimming cut 4 bases from V and 6 bases from J; bases unmatched to any gene: 7. The CDR3: CASSLSGGPFNEQFF. Here the CDR3 DNA reads TGTGCCAGCAGCCTTAGCGGGGGGCCATTCAATGAGCAGTTCTTC.

The chain couples TRBV7-9 to TRBJ1-2; 7 bases fit TRBD1. In germline, CDR1 is SEHNR, CDR2 FQNEAQ (reference sequence). This CDR3 region has 14 residues. The ends lost 5 bases at V and 4 bases at J; junction bases unmatched: 7. The CDR3 sequence: CASSTSGGSYGYTF. The CDR3 DNA reads TGTGCCAGCAGCACCTCAGGGGGGAGCTATGGCTACACCTTC.

CDR3 coding DNA: TGCGCCAGCAGTGAGGCAGGGGGCTTAAGGAACTATGGCTACACCTTC. Translating it yields CASSEAGGLRNYGYTF. This rearrangement joins TRBV10-2 to TRBJ1-2; 8 nucleotides match TRBD1. This CDR3 is 16 amino acids long. Germline lookup yields CDR1 WSHSY and CDR2 SAAADI. V lost 2 bases to trimming and J lost 2 bases; unmatched junction nucleotides: 7.

The chain carries TRBV7-2 and TRBJ1-5; 9 bases match TRBD1. This CDR3 has 15 residues. Unmatched junction bases numbered 6, after V lost 4 bases and J lost 5 bases. Germline V gene data show CDR1 as SGHTA and CDR2 as FQGNSA. The CDR3 nucleotides are TGTGCCAGCAGCTCGGGGGGACAGGGCCATCAGCCCCAGCATTTT. It is translated as CASSSGGQGHQPQHF.

The rearrangement joins TRBV19 to TRBJ2-1; 9 nucleotides line up with TRBD1. The germline V gene encodes CDR1 LNHDA and CDR2 SQIVND (reference sequence). Trimming at V came to 8 bases and at J to 9 bases, leaving 17 bases not matched to a gene. CDR3 length: 16 residues. CDR3 sequence reads: CASGKKGTGMYGEQFF. CDR3 nucleotide sequence: TGTGCCAGTGGGAAGAAAGGGACAGGGATGTACGGTGAGCAGTTCTTC.

The chain uses TRBV5-1 and TRBJ2-3; D might be TRBD1 (6 bases). Germline V gene data show CDR1 as SGHRS and CDR2 as YFSETQ. Trimming stripped 6 bases from V and 2 bases from J, with 13 bases between. This CDR3 comprises 14 residues. The CDR3 region has the DNA TGCGCCAGCAAGGGGGTGGGGTACACAGATACGCAGTATTTT. It encodes CASKGVGYTDTQYF.

V usage is TRBV6-1 and J usage is TRBJ1-2, with D unresolved. V was shortened by 2 bases and J by 8 bases, with 15 bases between the two germline ends. The CDR3 spans 14 residues. Germline V CDR1 and CDR2: MNHNS, SASEGT. Here the CDR3 reads CASSEIVQSWGYTF. The CDR3 coding sequence is TGTGCCAGCAGTGAAATTGTGCAGTCATGGGGCTACACCTTC.

The genes are TRBV7-2 and TRBJ2-1; D remains unclear. Germline-derived CDR1 and CDR2 are SGHTA and FQGNSA. V was shortened by 3 bases and J by 4 bases, with 7 bases between the two germline ends. This CDR3 has 13 amino acids. The DNA for the CDR3 is TGTGCCAGCAGCTTTTACATTTACAATGAGCAGTTCTTC. Translation gives CASSFYIYNEQFF. Together with reference TRBV7-2 and TRBJ2-1, the CDR3 gives the full variable domain: GAGVSQSPSNKVTEKGKDVELRCDPISGHTALYWYRQSLGQGLEFLIYFQGNSAPDKSGLPSDRFSAERTGGSVSTLTIQRTQQEDSAVYLCASSFYIYNEQFFGPGTRLTVL.

The chain carries TRBV7-2 and TRBJ2-3; D is unresolved. CDR1 and CDR2 (germline): SGHTA, FQGNSA. V was clipped by 3 bases and J by 7 bases, with 17 bases between them. This CDR3 has 15 residues. The CDR3 DNA is TGTGCCAGCAGCTTTTCCCGATTGAGATCCCATACGCAGTATTTT. Amino acids: CASSFSRLRSHTQYF.

The rearrangement joins TRBV28 to TRBJ2-2; 10 nucleotides align to TRBD1. The germline CDR1 and CDR2 sequences are MDHEN and SYDVKM. Trimming at V came to 4 bases and at J to 2 bases, leaving 1 base not matched to a gene. The CDR3 has 15 amino acids. CDR3 in DNA: TGTGCCAGCAGTTGGACAGGGGGTAACACCGGGGAGCTGTTTTTT. It is translated as CASSWTGGNTGELFF. Full variable domain (rest looked up from reference TRBV28 and TRBJ2-2): DVKVTQSSRYLVKRTGEKVFLECVQDMDHENMFWYRQDPGLGLRLIYFSYDVKMKEKGDIPEGYSVSREKKERFSLILESASTNQTSMYLCASSWTGGNTGELFFGEGSRLTVL.